This T cell receptor (beta chain) was recovered during a study of cytotoxic CD8 clonotypes in ibrutinib-treated CLL. Profiling relied on immunoSEQ multiplex PCR, and the TCRdb table lists in-frame clones only, not all of them. The table shows some 130,000 clones, with roughly 85% occurring only once. Germline V gene lookup returns CDR1 LGHNA and CDR2 YNFKEQ. V lost 4 bases to trimming and J lost 2 bases; unmatched junction nucleotides: 7. The CDR3 runs to 15 residues. The V gene is TRBV4-2, the J gene TRBJ2-7; 8 bases match TRBD2. The sample in question was PBMCs, obtained after 24 months of ibrutinib treatment. The receptor was isolated from a human donor with chronic lymphocytic leukemia. CDR3 in amino acids: CASSRSGLVAYEQYF. The CDR3 DNA follows: TGTGCCAGCAGCCGCTCGGGACTAGTTGCCTACGAGCAGTACTTC.